A selection of T cell receptor beta chains follows, all from one sample in a study of cytomegalovirus exposure and HLA in healthy donors. TCRdb keeps only in-frame clones here, not all; method: immunoSEQ multiplex PCR. The sample includes 120,000 or so clones, over 60% of them seen just once. The sample taken for sequencing was PBMCs. The receptors stem from a man aged 25-45 years in good health and CMV-seronegative. The CDR3 runs from the conserved cysteine through the conserved F or W. Each record gives: D gene, clone size, J gene, V gene, CDR3 protein, CDR3 DNA. D genes are given only for firm matches. Clone size is shown for a subset of rows, as once, few, many or a class of expanded clone.

NA NA TRBJ2-6 TRBV5-1 CASSLRGAGANVLTF TGCGCCAGCAGCCTTAGGGGCGCTGGGGCCAACGTCCTGACTTTC
TRBD1 NA TRBJ2-1 TRBV12-5 CASGSIQGDSYNEQFF TGTGCTAGTGGTTCTATACAGGGGGACTCCTACAATGAGCAGTTCTTC
TRBD2 NA TRBJ2-1 TRBV7-3 CASSPSGASYNEQFF TGTGCCAGCAGCCCAAGCGGGGCCTCCTACAATGAGCAGTTCTTC
TRBD1 NA TRBJ1-1 TRBV10-3 CAISDGQGGAFF TGTGCCATCAGTGACGGACAGGGGGGGGCTTTCTTT
NA NA TRBJ1-5 TRBV19 CASIGRDNQPQHF TGTGCCAGTATAGGCAGGGACAATCAGCCCCAGCATTTT
NA NA TRBJ2-2 TRBV18 CASSLTGLRATGELFF TGTGCCAGCTCTTTGACAGGTCTCCGTGCCACCGGGGAGCTGTTTTTT
NA NA TRBJ1-5 TRBV27 CASSSPRGGLGQPQHF TGTGCCAGCAGTTCCCCCCGCGGAGGGCTTGGGCAGCCCCAGCATTTT
NA NA TRBJ1-5 TRBV5-1 CASSLGPGQLGPQHF TGCGCCAGCAGCTTGGGACCCGGACAGCTAGGGCCCCAGCATTTT
TRBD1 once TRBJ1-2 TRBV28 CASRPITGGLYGYTF TGTGCCAGCAGACCAATAACAGGGGGTCTCTATGGCTACACCTTC
TRBD1 once TRBJ2-3 TRBV5-1 CASSSLMSTGTGGFTDTQYF TGCGCCAGCAGCTCCTTAATGAGCACCGGGACAGGGGGCTTCACAGATACGCAGTATTTT
NA NA TRBJ2-7 TRBV2 CASSPAHTGSYEQYF TGTGCCAGTTCCCCCGCCCATACAGGTTCCTACGAGCAGTACTTC
TRBD1 NA TRBJ2-7 TRBV7-6 CASSKQGVREQYF TGTGCCAGCAGCAAGCAGGGGGTTCGCGAGCAGTACTTC
NA few TRBJ1-5 TRBV6-5 CASIPKRGDDQPQHF TGTGCCAGCATTCCTAAACGGGGGGACGATCAGCCCCAGCATTTT
TRBD1 NA TRBJ1-2 TRBV6-5 CASSKDRGRNGYTF TGTGCCAGCAGCAAGGACAGGGGGCGCAATGGCTACACCTTC
TRBD1 NA TRBJ1-5 TRBV5-1 CASSPGTGVSQPQHF TGCGCCAGCAGCCCCGGGACAGGGGTCTCTCAGCCCCAGCATTTT
NA NA TRBJ2-3 TRBV6-5 CASSFRPRGADTQYF TGTGCCAGCAGTTTTCGGCCCCGGGGAGCAGATACGCAGTATTTT
TRBD1 few TRBJ1-3 TRBV28 CASSLAVDRAMFSGNTIYF TGTGCCAGCAGTCTAGCTGTTGACAGGGCCATGTTTTCTGGAAACACCATATATTTT
NA NA TRBJ1-2 TRBV18 CASSPKGIGSDYGYTF TGTGCCAGCTCACCTAAGGGAATAGGGAGTGACTATGGCTACACCTTC
NA NA TRBJ1-1 TRBV6-5 CASSARIDEAFF TGTGCCAGCAGTGCCAGGATCGATGAAGCTTTCTTT
TRBD1 NA TRBJ1-4 TRBV7-2 CASSLDRGQREKLFF TGTGCCAGCAGCTTAGACAGGGGGCAAAGGGAAAAACTGTTTTTT
NA NA TRBJ2-1 TRBV9 CASSVEGVGSSYNEQFF TGTGCCAGCAGCGTAGAGGGGGTGGGAAGCTCCTACAATGAGCAGTTCTTC
NA NA TRBJ1-3 TRBV9 CASSVGNSGRGGNTIYF TGTGCCAGCAGCGTAGGAAATTCCGGTCGGGGGGGAAACACCATATATTTT
NA NA TRBJ2-1 TRBV19 CASIAVVNSNEQFF TGTGCCAGTATAGCGGTCGTAAACAGTAATGAGCAGTTCTTC
NA NA TRBJ1-5 TRBV7-9 CASSLSHNQPQHF TGTGCCAGCAGCTTGAGCCACAATCAGCCCCAGCATTTT
NA NA TRBJ2-7 TRBV29-1 CSVPGPAGSYEQYF TGCAGCGTCCCGGGCCCTGCGGGGTCCTACGAGCAGTACTTC
TRBD1 NA TRBJ1-2 TRBV28 CASTQGGKRIFGYTF TGTGCCAGCACTCAGGGGGGTAAGAGGATCTTTGGCTACACCTTC
NA NA TRBJ1-4 TRBV6-1 CASRATELTNEKLFF TGTGCCAGCAGAGCGACTGAACTAACTAATGAAAAACTGTTTTTT
TRBD1 once TRBJ1-5 TRBV7-2 CASSLTGGDQPQHF TGTGCCAGCAGCCTTACAGGGGGCGATCAGCCCCAGCATTTT
NA NA TRBJ1-2 TRBV6-6 CASSSDPVGAF TGTGCCAGCAGCTCGGACCCCGTGGGAGCCTTC
NA NA TRBJ1-1 TRBV5-8 CASSWGRGTQEAFF TGTGCCAGCAGCTGGGGGAGGGGGACCCAGGAAGCTTTCTTT
NA NA TRBJ1-6 TRBV30 CAWRSWSVEPLHF TGTGCCTGGAGGTCTTGGAGTGTTGAACCCCTCCACTTT
NA NA TRBJ2-5 TRBV7-3 CASSPDSVVEQYF TGTGCCAGCAGCCCCGATAGCGTGGTTGAGCAGTACTTC
NA NA TRBJ1-2 TRBV12-5 CASGLGGRGYGYTF TGTGCTAGTGGTTTGGGCGGACGGGGCTATGGCTACACCTTC
TRBD1 NA TRBJ1-2 TRBV5-1 CASSLAGGAYGYTF TGCGCCAGCAGCTTGGCAGGGGGCGCCTATGGCTACACCTTC
TRBD1 NA TRBJ1-1 TRBV18 CASSPTGQGSMNTEAFF TGTGCCAGCTCACCGACCGGACAGGGAAGCATGAACACTGAAGCTTTCTTT
NA NA TRBJ2-2 TRBV5-6 CASSLTGLAGNGELFF TGTGCCAGCAGCTTGACGGGTCTTGCGGGGAACGGGGAGCTGTTTTTT
NA NA TRBJ2-1 TRBV28 CASSLGTVYAEQFF TGTGCCAGCAGTTTAGGGACTGTATATGCTGAGCAGTTCTTC
TRBD2 NA TRBJ2-3 TRBV15 CATSSGSSGGTDTQYF TGTGCCACCAGCAGCGGATCTAGCGGGGGAACAGATACGCAGTATTTT
TRBD2 NA TRBJ2-1 TRBV28 CASSSSGRFRQHVSSYNEQFF TGTGCCAGCAGTTCTAGCGGGAGATTCAGGCAGCACGTTAGCTCCTACAATGAGCAGTTCTTC
NA NA TRBJ2-5 TRBV7-3 CASSPSPGLQETQYF TGTGCCAGCAGCCCGAGTCCGGGACTGCAAGAGACCCAGTACTTC
NA NA TRBJ2-3 TRBV28 CASSSISSADTQYF TGTGCCAGCAGCTCAATTTCTAGCGCAGATACGCAGTATTTT
TRBD1 NA TRBJ1-5 TRBV19 CASSLQGPSQPQHF TGTGCCAGTAGTCTACAGGGGCCCAGTCAGCCCCAGCATTTT
NA few TRBJ1-5 TRBV2 CASSEEQINQPQHF TGTGCCAGCAGTGAGGAACAGATCAATCAGCCCCAGCATTTT
NA NA TRBJ1-5 TRBV6-1 CASSERDISNQPQHF TGTGCCAGCAGTGAACGGGACATTAGCAATCAGCCCCAGCATTTT
TRBD2 NA TRBJ2-7 TRBV29-1 CSIRTSGNSYEQYF TGCAGCATACGGACTAGCGGGAACTCCTACGAGCAGTACTTC
TRBD2 NA TRBJ2-2 TRBV10-1 CASSESRASGRTGELFF TGCGCCAGCAGTGAGTCGAGGGCTAGCGGGAGAACCGGGGAGCTGTTTTTT
TRBD1 NA TRBJ1-1 TRBV30 CALYRGVSTEAFF TGTGCCTTATACAGGGGAGTTAGCACTGAAGCTTTCTTT
NA once TRBJ2-7 TRBV6-6 CASNDRAVDEQYF TGTGCCAGCAACGACAGAGCCGTTGACGAGCAGTACTTC
NA few TRBJ2-1 TRBV9 CASSGRSQGYNEQFF TGTGCCAGCAGCGGGAGATCACAGGGTTACAATGAGCAGTTCTTC